This is a list of T cell receptor beta chains from one sample in a study of T cell repertoires in cytomegalovirus infection. TCRdb analysed the reads with MiXCR anew, one entry per CDR3 protein. The sample holds about 270,000 distinct CDR3 sequences, about 20% seen once. Their antigens are not known. The sequences come from cultured PBMCs, collected from culture after CMV antigen stimulation. The receptors here all came from a human donor in good health (CMV status not recorded). Some clones in this sample may be carry-over from other donors' samples. Both conserved end residues are part of each CDR3. The order of the fields is J gene, D gene, V gene, clone size, CDR3 DNA, CDR3 protein. The D gene is left open where the match is weak. The listing skips clone size in some rows; elsewhere it reads once, few, many or a size class.

J gene: TRBJ1-5; D gene: TRBD1; V gene: TRBV19; clone size: -; CDR3 DNA: TGTGCCAGTAGTATTTATGGGGACAGCCGCAATCAGCCCCAGCATTTT; CDR3 protein: CASSIYGDSRNQPQHF
J gene: TRBJ2-1; D gene: TRBD2; V gene: TRBV15; clone size: -; CDR3 DNA: TGTGCCACCAGCAGTGGACTAGCGGTCTACAATGAGCAGTTCTTC; CDR3 protein: CATSSGLAVYNEQFF
J gene: TRBJ2-3; D gene: -; V gene: TRBV20-1; clone size: few; CDR3 DNA: TGCAGTGCTAGAGGGTTCGGTCCCGGCACAGATACGCAGTATTTT; CDR3 protein: CSARGFGPGTDTQYF
J gene: TRBJ1-1; D gene: -; V gene: TRBV5-6; clone size: few; CDR3 DNA: TGTGCCAGCAGCGATTTGAACACTGAAGCTTTCTTT; CDR3 protein: CASSDLNTEAFF
J gene: TRBJ1-3; D gene: -; V gene: TRBV9; clone size: -; CDR3 DNA: TGTGCCAGCAGCGCGGACAATTCTGGAAACACCATATATTTT; CDR3 protein: CASSADNSGNTIYF
J gene: TRBJ2-1; D gene: TRBD1; V gene: TRBV11-2; clone size: -; CDR3 DNA: TGTGCCAGCAGGCGGACAGGGTTCGGCAATGAGCAGTTCTTC; CDR3 protein: CASRRTGFGNEQFF
J gene: TRBJ2-3; D gene: TRBD2; V gene: TRBV7-9; clone size: many; CDR3 DNA: TGTGCCAGCAGCTTTACTGAGCGGGGGGGCACAGATACGCAGTATTTT; CDR3 protein: CASSFTERGGTDTQYF
J gene: TRBJ1-1; D gene: TRBD1; V gene: TRBV6-6; clone size: -; CDR3 DNA: TGTGCCGCAGGGGGAGGGTTAGTCACTGAAGCTTTCTTT; CDR3 protein: CAAGGGLVTEAFF
J gene: TRBJ2-3; D gene: -; V gene: TRBV20-1; clone size: -; CDR3 DNA: TGCAGTGCCCCGAGGGGGGGCACAGATACGCAGTATTTT; CDR3 protein: CSAPRGGTDTQYF
J gene: TRBJ2-7; D gene: -; V gene: TRBV19; clone size: many; CDR3 DNA: TGTGCCAGTAGTATAGATTGGAGATCCGAGCAGTACTTC; CDR3 protein: CASSIDWRSEQYF
J gene: TRBJ1-5; D gene: -; V gene: TRBV20-1; clone size: few; CDR3 DNA: TGCAGTGCCCGGACCGAATATAGCAATCAGCCCCAGCATTTT; CDR3 protein: CSARTEYSNQPQHF
J gene: TRBJ2-2; D gene: -; V gene: TRBV28; clone size: -; CDR3 DNA: TGTGCCAGCCTAATTGGGGGCTTGGGGGCGAACACCGGGGAGCTGTTTTTT; CDR3 protein: CASLIGGLGANTGELFF
J gene: TRBJ2-3; D gene: -; V gene: TRBV6-1; clone size: many; CDR3 DNA: TGTGCCTGTTCATCCTTCACAGATACGCAGTATTTT; CDR3 protein: CACSSFTDTQYF
J gene: TRBJ2-5; D gene: TRBD1; V gene: TRBV6-2/TRBV6-3; clone size: -; CDR3 DNA: TGTGCCAGCAGTTACGGTTCGGGGACAGGGATAGAGACCCAGTACTTC; CDR3 protein: CASSYGSGTGIETQYF
J gene: TRBJ2-2; D gene: -; V gene: TRBV6-1; clone size: few; CDR3 DNA: TGTGCCAGCAGTTCCTTGGGGAGCGGGGAGCTGTTTTTT; CDR3 protein: CASSSLGSGELFF
J gene: TRBJ2-7; D gene: TRBD2; V gene: TRBV7-3; clone size: -; CDR3 DNA: TGTGCCAGCAGCGGCTTCGGCGGGAGGGCCCCCAACGAGCAGTACTTC; CDR3 protein: CASSGFGGRAPNEQYF
J gene: TRBJ2-3; D gene: -; V gene: TRBV18; clone size: -; CDR3 DNA: TGTGCCAGCTCACCACCCCCGGGAGCCCCAGATACGCAGTATTTT; CDR3 protein: CASSPPPGAPDTQYF